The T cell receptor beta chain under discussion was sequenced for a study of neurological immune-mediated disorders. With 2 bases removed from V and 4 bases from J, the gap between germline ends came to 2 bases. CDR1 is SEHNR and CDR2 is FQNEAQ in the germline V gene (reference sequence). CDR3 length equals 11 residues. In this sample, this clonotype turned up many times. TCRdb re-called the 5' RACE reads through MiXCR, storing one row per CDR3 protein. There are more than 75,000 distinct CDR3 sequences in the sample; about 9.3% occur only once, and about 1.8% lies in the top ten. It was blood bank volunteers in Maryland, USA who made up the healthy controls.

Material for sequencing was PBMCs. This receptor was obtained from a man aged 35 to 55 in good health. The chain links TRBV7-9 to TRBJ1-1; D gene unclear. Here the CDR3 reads CASSLSTEAFF. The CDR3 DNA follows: TGTGCCAGCAGCTTAAGCACTGAAGCTTTCTTT.